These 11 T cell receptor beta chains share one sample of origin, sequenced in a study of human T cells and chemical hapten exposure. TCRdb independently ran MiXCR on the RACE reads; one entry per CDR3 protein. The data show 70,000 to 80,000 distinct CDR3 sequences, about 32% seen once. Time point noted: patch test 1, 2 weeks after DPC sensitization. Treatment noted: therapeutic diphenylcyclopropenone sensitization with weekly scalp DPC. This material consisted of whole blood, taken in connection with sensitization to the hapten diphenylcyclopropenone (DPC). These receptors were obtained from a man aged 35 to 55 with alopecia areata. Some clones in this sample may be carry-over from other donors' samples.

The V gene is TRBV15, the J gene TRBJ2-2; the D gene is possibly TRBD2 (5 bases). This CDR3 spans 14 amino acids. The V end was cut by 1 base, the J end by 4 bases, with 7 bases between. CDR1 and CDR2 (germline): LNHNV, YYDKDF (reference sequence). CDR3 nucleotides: TGTGCCACCAGCAGAGTCGGGATCACCGGGGAGCTGTTTTTT. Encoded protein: CATSRVGITGELFF.

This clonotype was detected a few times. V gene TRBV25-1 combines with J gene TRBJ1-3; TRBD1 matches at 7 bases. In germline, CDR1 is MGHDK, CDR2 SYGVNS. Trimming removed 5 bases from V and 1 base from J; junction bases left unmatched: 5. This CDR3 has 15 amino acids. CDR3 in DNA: TGTGCCAGCAGTCTGACAGGGAAATCTGGAAACACCATATATTTT. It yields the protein CASSLTGKSGNTIYF.

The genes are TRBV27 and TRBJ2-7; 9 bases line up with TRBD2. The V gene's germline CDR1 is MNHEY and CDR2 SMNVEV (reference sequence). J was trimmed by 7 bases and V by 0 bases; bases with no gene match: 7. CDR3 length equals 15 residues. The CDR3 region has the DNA TGTGCCAGCAGTTTATCGATAGCGGGAGTAGTGGAGCAGTACTTC. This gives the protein CASSLSIAGVVEQYF.

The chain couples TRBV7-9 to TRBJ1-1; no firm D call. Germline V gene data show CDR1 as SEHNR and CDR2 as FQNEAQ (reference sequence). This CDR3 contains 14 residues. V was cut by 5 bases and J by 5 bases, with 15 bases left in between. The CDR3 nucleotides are TGTGCCAGCAGCGAAACCCTACGGCGTACTGAAGCTTTCTTT. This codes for CASSETLRRTEAFF.

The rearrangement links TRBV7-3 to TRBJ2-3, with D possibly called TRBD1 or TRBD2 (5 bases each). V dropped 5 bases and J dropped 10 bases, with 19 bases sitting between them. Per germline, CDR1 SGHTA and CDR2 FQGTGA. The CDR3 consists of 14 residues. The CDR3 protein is CASSPRGGGVAQYF. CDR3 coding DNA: TGTGCCAGCAGCCCTCGGGGTGGGGGAGTTGCGCAGTATTTT.

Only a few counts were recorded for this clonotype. The chain's CDR3 is CASSKAGGGPDYNEQFF. In DNA form, the CDR3 reads TGTGCCAGCAGCAAAGCAGGGGGAGGGCCTGATTACAATGAGCAGTTCTTC. The V call is TRBV21-1, the J call TRBJ2-1; the table's D call of TRBD2 was not tested on the DNA. TRBV21-1 is described as a pseudogene. The CDR3 is 17 residues long.

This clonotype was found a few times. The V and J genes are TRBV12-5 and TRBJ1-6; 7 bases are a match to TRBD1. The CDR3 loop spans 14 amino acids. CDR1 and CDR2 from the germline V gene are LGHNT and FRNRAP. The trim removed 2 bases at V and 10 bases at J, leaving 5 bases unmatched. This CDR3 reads CASGLRQGGSPLHF. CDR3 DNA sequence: TGTGCTAGTGGTTTGAGACAGGGAGGATCACCCCTCCACTTT. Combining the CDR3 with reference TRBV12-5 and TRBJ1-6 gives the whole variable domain DARVTQTPRHKVTEMGQEVTMRCQPILGHNTVFWYRQTMMQGLELLAYFRNRAPLDDSGMPKDRFSAEMPDATLATLKIQPSEPRDSAVYFCASGLRQGGSPLHFGNGTRLTVT.

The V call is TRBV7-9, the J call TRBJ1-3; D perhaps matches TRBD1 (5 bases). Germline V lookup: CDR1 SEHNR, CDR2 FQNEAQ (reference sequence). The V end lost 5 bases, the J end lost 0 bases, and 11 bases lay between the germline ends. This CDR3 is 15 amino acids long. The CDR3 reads CASSPGPDSGNTIYF. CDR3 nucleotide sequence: TGTGCCAGCAGCCCAGGGCCTGACTCTGGAAACACCATATATTTT. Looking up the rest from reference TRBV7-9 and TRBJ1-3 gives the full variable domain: DTGVSQNPRHKITKRGQNVTFRCDPISEHNRLYWYRQTLGQGPEFLTYFQNEAQLEKSRLLSDRFSAERPKGSFSTLEIQRTEQGDSAMYLCASSPGPDSGNTIYFGEGSWLTVV.

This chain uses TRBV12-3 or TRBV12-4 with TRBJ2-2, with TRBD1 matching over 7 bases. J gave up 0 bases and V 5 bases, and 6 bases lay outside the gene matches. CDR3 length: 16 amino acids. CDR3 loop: CASSRYRGPNTGELFF. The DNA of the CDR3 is TGTGCCAGCAGTAGATACAGGGGCCCGAACACCGGGGAGCTGTTTTTT.

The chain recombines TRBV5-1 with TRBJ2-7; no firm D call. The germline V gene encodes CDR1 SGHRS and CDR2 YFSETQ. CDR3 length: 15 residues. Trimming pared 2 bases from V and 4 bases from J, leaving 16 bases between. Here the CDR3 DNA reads TGCGCCAGCAGCTTAGTCCAGGAACGGCCATACGAGCAGTACTTC. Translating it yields CASSLVQERPYEQYF.

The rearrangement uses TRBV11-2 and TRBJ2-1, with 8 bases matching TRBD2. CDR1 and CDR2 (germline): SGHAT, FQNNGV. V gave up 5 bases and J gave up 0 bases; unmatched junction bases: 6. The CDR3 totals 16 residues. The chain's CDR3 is CASSQGGRRSYNEQFF. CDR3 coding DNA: TGTGCCAGCAGCCAAGGCGGGAGGCGCTCCTACAATGAGCAGTTCTTC.